This T cell receptor beta chain comes out of a study of shared clonotypes between healthy human individuals. Study-wide results and limits: Rarefaction gave evidence that sorted-subset sequencing remained incomplete despite large depth.

With V trimmed by 1 base and J by 6 bases, 15 bases remained unmatched. The germline gives CDR1 SGHDT, CDR2 YYEEEE. This CDR3 has 18 amino acids. Concerning this clone itself: Its matching antigen is unknown.

The run depth of the assay was deep. In the original analysis: Filtering differed because ImmunoSEQ produced junction-only sequences that carried no quality scores. Assay used: immunoSEQ multiplex PCR; TCRdb lists only in-frame clones, some missing. The D gene and trimming were derived from the DNA, and the V and J assignments and clone size from that table. The sample has millions of clones, around 95% seen once. The origin of this receptor is a man between 18 and 29 years old in good health. Sequencing input: naive CD4+ T cells sorted from blood. Subset of the sample: CD45RA+ positively selected. The chain links TRBV5-6 to TRBJ2-2, with TRBD2 identical over 7 bases. The chain's CDR3 is CASSLLILGGGPSGELFF. Here the CDR3 DNA reads TGTGCCAGCAGCTTGCTGATTCTTGGGGGAGGGCCCTCCGGGGAGCTGTTTTTT. Full variable domain (remainder filled in from reference TRBV5-6 and TRBJ2-2): DAGVTQSPTHLIKTRGQQVTLRCSPKSGHDTVSWYQQALGQGPQFIFQYYEEEERQRGNFPDRFSGHQFPNYSSELNVNALLLGDSALYLCASSLLILGGGPSGELFFGEGSRLTVL.